A selection of T cell receptor beta chains follows, all from one sample in a study of OX40 agonist ivuxolimab in advanced cancers. Sequenced by immunoSEQ multiplex PCR; TCRdb stores in-frame clones only, minus some. The sample records almost 65,000 clones, approximately 83% being singletons. Sequences were derived from CD4+ or CD8+ T cells sorted from blood, sampled in a trial of the OX40 agonist ivuxolimab. The receptors were sampled from an adult with an advanced solid tumor such as melanoma, head and neck, liver or kidney cancer. Each CDR3 is given with its conserved first and last residue. The order of the fields is CDR3 length, clone size, D gene, J gene, V gene, CDR3 protein, CDR3 DNA. D genes are given only for firm matches. Not all rows give a size; the values are once, few, many and, for expanded clones, a class.

>15|.|TRBD1|TRBJ1-2|TRBV6-6
CASRPKNRGTYGYTF
TGTGCCAGCAGACCTAAAAACAGGGGTACCTATGGCTACACCTTC
>15|.|.|TRBJ1-2|TRBV6-1
CASSEEAGPNYGYTF
TGTGCCAGCAGTGAAGAGGCGGGACCTAACTATGGCTACACCTTC
>14|.|TRBD1|TRBJ1-1|TRBV7-3
CASSPDRGRAEAFF
TGTGCCAGCAGCCCCGACAGGGGAAGAGCTGAAGCTTTCTTT
>16|.|.|TRBJ2-7|TRBV18
CASSPPAGTTSYEQYF
TGTGCCAGCTCACCGCCTGCAGGGACCACGTCCTACGAGCAGTACTTC
>12|.|.|TRBJ2-7|TRBV14
CASSQLPMEQYF
TGTGCCAGCAGCCAACTCCCGATGGAGCAGTACTTC
>13|.|.|TRBJ2-1|TRBV7-3
CASSIDWAGEQFF
TGTGCCAGCAGCATCGATTGGGCGGGTGAGCAGTTCTTC
>13|.|.|TRBJ2-5|TRBV6-4
CASSSGAEGTQYF
TGTGCCAGCAGTTCCGGGGCCGAGGGGACCCAGTACTTC
>11|.|.|TRBJ2-1|TRBV6-4
CASSDRGKQFF
TGTGCCAGCAGTGACAGGGGTAAGCAGTTCTTC
>14|.|.|TRBJ1-1|TRBV10-3
CAISEVGGNTEAFF
TGTGCCATCAGTGAGGTGGGAGGGAACACTGAAGCTTTCTTT
>15|once|TRBD1|TRBJ1-2|TRBV19
CASTPYRGSLYGYTF
TGTGCCAGTACCCCCTACAGGGGGTCTCTCTATGGCTACACCTTC
>16|.|.|TRBJ2-3|TRBV18
CASSPLDRPSTDTQYF
TGTGCCAGCTCACCACTCGACCGTCCTAGCACAGATACGCAGTATTTT
>19|.|TRBD1|TRBJ1-1|TRBV9
CASSVAGGNLPGQNTEAFF
TGTGCCAGCAGCGTCGCAGGGGGCAACCTCCCCGGTCAGAACACTGAAGCTTTCTTT
>16|.|.|TRBJ1-3|TRBV10-1
CASSEGRSLSGNTIYF
TGCGCCAGCAGTGAGGGGCGCAGCCTCTCTGGAAACACCATATATTTT
>17|.|TRBD2|TRBJ2-3|TRBV7-2
CASSLVRSGSLADTQYF
TGTGCCAGCAGCTTAGTAAGGAGCGGGAGTTTGGCAGATACGCAGTATTTT
>14|.|.|TRBJ2-7|TRBV18
CASSPPGVPYEQYF
TGTGCCAGCTCACCACCAGGGGTCCCCTACGAGCAGTACTTC
>14|.|.|TRBJ2-2|TRBV11-3
CASSLVKNTGELFF
TGTGCCAGCAGCTTAGTCAAGAACACCGGGGAGCTGTTTTTT
>11|.|.|TRBJ1-2|TRBV30
CAWSVRNGYTF
TGTGCCTGGAGTGTTAGAAATGGCTACACCTTC
>11|.|.|TRBJ1-3|TRBV6-6
CASVEGYTIYF
TGTGCCAGCGTTGAAGGGTACACCATATATTTT
>15|.|.|TRBJ2-2|TRBV19
CASSIPRGRHGELFF
TGTGCCAGTAGTATACCCAGGGGAAGGCACGGGGAGCTGTTTTTT
>12|.|.|TRBJ2-7|TRBV5-1
CASSLEGGPPHF
TGCGCCAGCTCCCTAGAGGGGGGTCCCCCCCACTTC
>15|few|.|TRBJ1-2|TRBV2
CASSGQPGNLYGYTF
TGTGCCAGCAGTGGACAGCCCGGGAATCTATATGGCTACACCTTC
>15|.|.|TRBJ1-2|TRBV2
CASSVGKGGAYGYTF
TGTGCCAGCAGTGTTGGGAAGGGGGGCGCCTATGGCTACACCTTC
>14|.|.|TRBJ2-7|TRBV7-2
CASSLVWPAYEQYF
TGTGCCAGCAGCTTAGTATGGCCGGCCTACGAGCAGTACTTC
>15|.|.|TRBJ1-1|TRBV5-1
CASSLRGAGDTEAFF
TGCGCCAGCAGCTTGAGGGGGGCTGGGGACACTGAAGCTTTCTTT
>14|.|TRBD1|TRBJ2-3|TRBV10-2
CASNIQGRTDTQYF
TGCGCCAGCAACATACAGGGGCGCACAGATACGCAGTATTTT
>15|.|.|TRBJ2-5|TRBV5-1
CASSFGGALGETQYF
TGCGCCAGCAGCTTTGGGGGGGCGCTTGGGGAGACCCAGTACTTC
>15|.|.|TRBJ1-3|TRBV6-6
CASSYAGVGGNTIYF
TGTGCCAGCAGTTATGCAGGTGTGGGCGGAAACACCATATATTTT
>15|.|.|TRBJ2-7|TRBV9
CASSVAGHWGYEQYF
TGTGCCAGCAGCGTAGCGGGACACTGGGGGTACGAGCAGTACTTC
>16|.|.|TRBJ2-7|TRBV27
CASKRTRSSVSYEQYF
TGTGCCAGCAAGAGGACAAGGAGTTCGGTCTCCTACGAGCAGTACTTC
>15|.|TRBD2|TRBJ2-7|TRBV5-4
CASSLAGSGGNEQYF
TGTGCCAGCAGCTTGGCGGGTAGCGGGGGAAACGAGCAGTACTTC
>16|once|.|TRBJ1-1|TRBV2
CASGIRDGRVNTEAFF
TGTGCCAGCGGGATCCGGGACGGACGAGTGAACACTGAAGCTTTCTTT
>17|.|.|TRBJ2-4|TRBV25-1
CASSDGLGLGAKNIQYF
TGTGCCAGCAGTGATGGATTGGGGTTGGGGGCCAAAAACATTCAGTACTTC
>15|once|TRBD2|TRBJ2-7|TRBV2
CASSERSSGAYEQYF
TGTGCCAGCAGTGAAAGATCTAGCGGGGCCTACGAGCAGTACTTC
>14|.|TRBD1|TRBJ1-2|TRBV5-5
CASSLTGDGYGYTF
TGTGCCAGCAGCTTGACAGGGGATGGCTATGGCTACACCTTC
>14|.|.|TRBJ1-3|TRBV21-1
CASSTPCPGNTIYF
TGTGCCAGCAGCACTCCCTGCCCTGGAAACACCATATATTTT
>19|.|.|TRBJ1-2|TRBV18
CASSPPRILQREPNYGYTF
TGTGCCAGCTCACCACCAAGGATTCTTCAAAGAGAGCCTAACTATGGCTACACCTTC
>15|few|TRBD1|TRBJ1-6|TRBV19
CASSTGQGRGSPLHF
TGTGCCAGTAGTACCGGACAGGGTCGGGGTTCACCCCTCCACTTT
>14|.|TRBD1|TRBJ2-2|TRBV5-1
CASSLGTGTGELFF
TGCGCCAGCAGCTTGGGGACAGGCACCGGGGAGCTGTTTTTT
>14|.|.|TRBJ1-2|TRBV6-6
CASSYGGQPYGYTF
TGTGCCAGCAGTTACGGCGGACAGCCCTATGGCTACACCTTC
>15|.|.|TRBJ1-3|TRBV18
CASSRPTGSGNTIYF
TGTGCCAGCTCAAGGCCGACCGGCTCTGGAAACACCATATATTTT
>14|.|.|TRBJ1-6|TRBV6-5
CASSRSSYNSPLHF
TGTGCCAGCTCCCGTAGCTCCTATAATTCACCCCTCCACTTT
>14|.|TRBD1|TRBJ1-2|TRBV9
CASSVGDRNYGYTF
TGTGCCAGCAGCGTGGGGGACAGGAACTATGGCTACACCTTC